These 30 T cell receptor beta chains share one sample of origin, sequenced in a study of control samples from healthy donors and cancer patients. Sequenced by immunoSEQ multiplex PCR; TCRdb stores in-frame clones only, minus some. The sample lists about 30,000 clones, 90% to 95% occurring once. Sequenced: PBMCs. Every receptor here comes from a man aged 45-65 years with lung cancer.

The chain has TRBV19 and TRBJ2-7, with 7 bases lining up with TRBD2. V trimming: 5 bases; J trimming: 6 bases; junction bases outside the gene matches: 13. Germline assignment: CDR1 LNHDA and CDR2 SQIVND (reference sequence). The CDR3 runs 15 residues. CDR3 DNA: TGTGCCAGTAGTCGTCTGAGCGGGGAGTCTCGCGAGCAGTACTTC. Residues: CASSRLSGESREQYF.

The chain has TRBV7-2 and TRBJ2-7; 10 nucleotides align to TRBD1. This CDR3 is 13 amino acids long. The trim removed 5 bases at V and 6 bases at J, leaving 4 bases unmatched. Germline CDR1 and CDR2: SGHTA and FQGNSA. CDR3 sequence (DNA): TGTGCCAGCAGCCGAGACAGGGGGCTCGAGCAGTACTTC. Its protein product is CASSRDRGLEQYF.

The J gene is TRBJ1-2, the V gene TRBV2, with 8 nucleotides matching TRBD1. Germline lookup yields CDR1 SNHLY and CDR2 FYNNEI. The CDR3 has 15 residues. Unmatched junction bases numbered 10, after V lost 2 bases and J lost 8 bases. The CDR3 is CASSESAGGRGGYTF. CDR3 in DNA: TGTGCCAGCAGTGAATCCGCAGGGGGCAGGGGAGGCTACACCTTC.

For the CDR3, the DNA is TGTGCCAGCAGTGATCCAGGGACCAGGGAGACCCAGTACTTC. It specifies CASSDPGTRETQYF. The chain carries TRBV2 and TRBJ2-5; either TRBD1 or TRBD2 may supply D (5 bases each). This CDR3 spans 14 amino acids. Looked up from germline, CDR1 is SNHLY and CDR2 is FYNNEI. V gave up 3 bases and J gave up 5 bases, with 13 bases separating them.

The chain combines TRBV27 with TRBJ1-6; unclear D gene. The CDR3 length is 17 residues. The V gene lost 6 bases and the J gene lost 6 bases, with 21 bases spanning the gap. CDR1 and CDR2 (germline): MNHEY, SMNVEV (reference sequence). The CDR3 DNA follows: TGTGCCAGCAGCCCTCAGTTTATGGCAGCCCCTAATTCACCCCTCCACTTT. Translation: CASSPQFMAAPNSPLHF.

The chain joins TRBV2 to TRBJ2-5; 9 nucleotides match TRBD1. The CDR3 is made up of 17 amino acids. Germline V lookup: CDR1 SNHLY, CDR2 FYNNEI. V was pared by 6 bases and J by 0 bases, with 11 bases of the junction left unmatched. The CDR3 spells CASRGSPGTGYQETQYF. Here the CDR3 DNA reads TGTGCCAGCAGGGGAAGTCCCGGGACAGGGTACCAAGAGACCCAGTACTTC.

The chain has TRBV4-3 and TRBJ2-3, with 10 nucleotides matching TRBD2. CDR3 length equals 16 residues. The ends lost 5 bases at V and 0 bases at J; junction bases unmatched: 5. The V gene's germline CDR1 is LGHNA and CDR2 YSLEER. DNA for the CDR3: TGCGCCAGCAGCGAAACTAGCGGGGCTAGCACAGATACGCAGTATTTT. Translated, it gives CASSETSGASTDTQYF.

This chain uses TRBV7-2 with TRBJ2-1, with 8 bases identical to TRBD2. The CDR3 covers 16 residues. The trim removed 5 bases at V and 6 bases at J, leaving 12 bases unmatched. In germline, CDR1 is SGHTA, CDR2 FQGNSA. The CDR3 sequence: CASSPESGGRANEQFF. CDR3 DNA: TGTGCCAGCAGCCCCGAGAGCGGGGGCCGGGCCAATGAGCAGTTCTTC.

This clone was observed once. This chain connects TRBV3-1 (or the pseudogene TRBV3-2) to TRBJ1-3, with 8 nucleotides matching TRBD1. Germline trimming cut 0 bases from V and 6 bases from J; bases unmatched to any gene: 7. Germline V CDR1 and CDR2: LGHDT, YNNKEL (reference sequence). This CDR3 region has 16 residues. The CDR3 nucleotides read TGTGCCAGCAGCCAAGACTGGACAGGGCTCCCAAACACCATATATTTT. Translating it yields CASSQDWTGLPNTIYF.

This clone was observed once. The rearrangement joins TRBV7-9 to TRBJ1-6; D is possibly TRBD1 (5 bases). This CDR3 spans 14 amino acids. CDR1 and CDR2 from the germline V gene are SEHNR and FQNEAQ (reference sequence). V lost 1 base, J lost 9 bases, and 10 bases lay in between. The CDR3 nucleotides read TGTGCCAGCAGCTTAGGAGGGGCTGGTTCACCCCTCCACTTT. Protein: CASSLGGAGSPLHF.

The chain links TRBV7-2 to TRBJ2-7, with 9 bases identical to TRBD2. The V gene end was trimmed by 2 bases and the J gene end by 2 bases; junction bases not matched to a gene: 4. The CDR3 loop spans 15 amino acids. The V gene's germline CDR1 is SGHTA and CDR2 FQGNSA. The chain's CDR3 is CASSLPAGGTYEQYF. The CDR3 region has the DNA TGTGCCAGCAGCTTACCAGCGGGGGGCACCTACGAGCAGTACTTC.

The rearrangement joins TRBV7-2 to TRBJ1-5; 7 nucleotides match TRBD1. Germline trimming cut 6 bases from V and 0 bases from J; bases unmatched to any gene: 8. Germline-derived CDR1 and CDR2 are SGHTA and FQGNSA. The CDR3 consists of 16 residues. The chain's CDR3 is CASSLQTGYSNQPQHF. The CDR3 nucleotides read TGTGCCAGCAGTCTTCAGACAGGGTATAGCAATCAGCCCCAGCATTTT.

The sample holds one count of this clone. The chain couples TRBV7-2 to TRBJ2-4; TRBD1 is a possible D gene (6 bases). This CDR3 spans 12 amino acids. Deletions cut 3 bases from V and 13 bases from J, with 13 bases between. Germline V gene sequence: CDR1 SGHTA, CDR2 FQGNSA. Here the CDR3 reads CASSFEGDCQYF. In DNA form, the CDR3 reads TGTGCCAGCAGCTTTGAGGGGGATTGCCAGTACTTC.

The rearrangement joins TRBV28 to TRBJ2-7; 8 nucleotides agree with TRBD2. The V and J ends lost 3 bases and 7 bases, in that order; junction bases with no gene match: 8. CDR1 is MDHEN and CDR2 is SYDVKM in the germline V gene. The CDR3 consists of 14 residues. CDR3 nucleotides: TGTGCCAGCAGTTTTGATTCTTCGGGGGGGGAGCAGTACTTC. Its translation: CASSFDSSGGEQYF.

The chain combines TRBV12-5 with TRBJ2-1; TRBD2 agrees at 10 bases. V was pared by 1 base and J by 9 bases, with 6 bases of the junction left unmatched. The germline V gene has CDR1 LGHNT and CDR2 FRNRAP. The CDR3 totals 15 residues. The CDR3 sequence: CASGLATSGDREQFF. The DNA for the CDR3 is TGTGCTAGTGGTTTGGCAACTAGCGGGGATCGTGAGCAGTTCTTC.

The chain has TRBV11-2 and TRBJ2-1; a weak D match, TRBD2 (5 bases). V lost 0 bases and J lost 12, with 15 bases in between. Germline V lookup: CDR1 SGHAT, CDR2 FQNNGV. The length of the CDR3 is 14 residues. The CDR3 bases are TGTGCCAGCAGCTTAGATCGGGGAATTGGTGGGCAGTTCTTC. The encoded protein is CASSLDRGIGGQFF.

The chain recombines TRBV14 with TRBJ1-1; D remains ambiguous. This CDR3 region has 15 residues. The germline V gene encodes CDR1 SGHDN and CDR2 FVKESK. The V end was cut by 4 bases, the J end by 0 bases, with 12 bases between. CDR3 in DNA: TGTGCCAGCAGCCCACCCCTGCTGTTGAACACTGAAGCTTTCTTT. Residues: CASSPPLLLNTEAFF.

J is TRBJ2-5 and V is TRBV24-1; D is perhaps TRBD1 (5 bases). The V and J ends lost 4 bases and 2 bases respectively, with 13 bases between them. CDR1 is KGHDR and CDR2 is SFDVKD in the germline V gene. The CDR3 is 15 residues long. The CDR3 sequence: CATSDPQTAQETQYF. Here the CDR3 DNA reads TGTGCCACCAGTGACCCCCAGACAGCTCAAGAGACCCAGTACTTC.

The chain has TRBV7-8 and TRBJ2-3; tentative D call: TRBD2 (5 bases). The CDR3 extends over 14 amino acids. Trimming shortened V by 6 bases and J by 4 bases, and 14 bases separated the two germline ends. In germline, CDR1 is SGHVS, CDR2 FQNEAQ. CDR3 sequence: CASSSQIGADTQYF. The CDR3 nucleotides read TGTGCCAGCAGTTCCCAGATCGGGGCAGATACGCAGTATTTT.

The rearrangement uses TRBV2 and TRBJ2-5; TRBD2 might be the D (6 bases). The germline V gene encodes CDR1 SNHLY and CDR2 FYNNEI. Trimming removed 9 bases from V and 1 base from J, with 18 bases in between. The CDR3 contains 15 residues. CDR3 bases: TGTGCCAGTAGACAAGGAGCCGGGAGCCAAGAGACCCAGTACTTC. It specifies CASRQGAGSQETQYF.

The chain recombines TRBV11-2 with TRBJ1-2, with a possible D match to TRBD1 (6 bases). Germline CDR1 and CDR2: SGHAT and FQNNGV. Trimming took off 5 bases at V and 4 bases at J, with 11 bases between the two ends. The CDR3 sequence is 13 residues long. In DNA, the CDR3 is TGTGCCAGCAGCCCGACAGGCCTCTATGGCTACACCTTC. This gives the protein CASSPTGLYGYTF.

This clone has only one observation. The gene calls are TRBV30 and TRBJ1-5; D may be TRBD1 (5 bases). Trimming took off 5 bases at V and 0 bases at J, with 17 bases between the two ends. The CDR3 is 16 amino acids. Per the germline V gene, CDR1 is GTSNPN and CDR2 is SVGIG (reference sequence). CDR3 nucleotide sequence: TGTGCCTGGTCAACCGGGACTCATAATAGCAATCAGCCCCAGCATTTT. Translated: CAWSTGTHNSNQPQHF.

This sequence joins TRBV6-6 and TRBJ1-1; 8 bases are a match to TRBD1. With 2 bases clipped from V and 5 bases from J, the junction kept 7 bases outside the gene matches. Germline values: CDR1 MNHNY, CDR2 SVGAGI (reference sequence). This CDR3 contains 15 residues. The CDR3 DNA sequence: TGTGCCAGCAGTTACCAGGGACAGGCCGGGACTGAAGCTTTCTTT. Its protein product is CASSYQGQAGTEAFF.

The rearrangement uses TRBV5-6 and TRBJ2-3; 9 bases map to TRBD1. Germline V lookup: CDR1 SGHDT, CDR2 YYEEEE. The CDR3 extends over 17 amino acids. The V segment lost 3 bases and the J segment 2 bases; nucleotides outside the gene matches: 10. For the CDR3, the DNA is TGTGCCAGCAGCTCCCTGGGGCGGGACAGGGCCACAGATACGCAGTATTTT. Its translation is CASSSLGRDRATDTQYF.

V gene TRBV19 combines with J gene TRBJ1-1; D not resolved. Germline V gene lookup returns CDR1 LNHDA and CDR2 SQIVND (reference sequence). The CDR3 runs to 13 residues. The V and J ends lost 4 bases and 9 bases respectively, with 15 bases between them. This chain's CDR3 is CASSNTPGGKAFF. The CDR3 DNA reads TGTGCCAGTAGTAATACACCGGGAGGTAAAGCTTTCTTT.

The chain employs TRBV9 and TRBJ2-5; 7 bases are shared with TRBD1. Germline V gene lookup returns CDR1 SGDLS and CDR2 YYNGEE. J was trimmed by 0 bases and V by 7 bases; bases with no gene match: 3. There are 13 residues in the CDR3. CDR3 loop: CASSGTDQETQYF. CDR3 sequence (DNA): TGTGCCAGCTCCGGGACAGACCAAGAGACCCAGTACTTC. Using reference TRBV9 and TRBJ2-5 for the parts outside the CDR3, the full variable domain is DSGVTQTPKHLITATGQRVTLRCSPRSGDLSVYWYQQSLDQGLQFLIQYYNGEERAKGNILERFSAQQFPDLHSELNLSSLELGDSALYFCASSGTDQETQYFGPGTRLLVL.

The chain couples TRBV3-1 (or the pseudogene TRBV3-2) to TRBJ2-3; D might be TRBD1 (5 bases). This CDR3 has 14 amino acids. V was pared by 4 bases and J by 2 bases, with 10 bases between. Germline loops: CDR1 LGHDT, CDR2 YNNKEL (reference sequence). The CDR3 spells CASSLDRFTDTQYF. Here the CDR3 DNA reads TGTGCCAGCAGCCTCGACAGATTCACAGATACGCAGTATTTT.

The chain employs TRBV5-1 and TRBJ1-3; no firm D call. CDR3 length: 16 residues. Trimming cost V 0 bases and J 4 bases, with 14 bases left between them. Germline CDR1 reads SGHRS; CDR2 reads YFSETQ. CDR3 bases: TGCGCCAGCAGCTTGGGAGGAGATACTCTGGGAAACACCATATATTTT. This translates into CASSLGGDTLGNTIYF.

This chain joins TRBV27 and TRBJ2-7; TRBD2 matches 11 bases. The length of the CDR3 is 18 residues. Germline V gene data show CDR1 as MNHEY and CDR2 as SMNVEV (reference sequence). The V gene end was trimmed by 3 bases and the J gene end by 3 bases; junction bases not matched to a gene: 13. The CDR3: CASSFQSPSGGTLYEQYF. Written as DNA, the CDR3 is TGTGCCAGCAGTTTCCAATCCCCTAGCGGGGGGACCCTCTACGAGCAGTACTTC.

The V and J genes are TRBV12-3 or TRBV12-4 and TRBJ2-3; possibly TRBD1 or TRBD2 for D (6 bases each). The CDR3 has 13 residues. The V end was cut by 6 bases, the J end by 4 bases, with 11 bases between. The CDR3 sequence is CASRRGAPDTQYF. The CDR3 nucleotides read TGTGCCAGCAGGAGGGGGGCCCCAGATACGCAGTATTTT.